This T cell receptor beta chain appears in the sequencing data of a study of blood T cell repertoires in COVID-19. The repertoire was sequenced with immunoSEQ multiplex PCR; TCRdb's copy has only in-frame clones and lacks some. Counted here are about 160,000 clones, 80% to 95% occurring once; the ten biggest clones make up approximately 4.9%. Seattle's cohort entered during active infection and was followed longitudinally. Turning to this clone: This sample includes further DNA sequences coding for the same CDR3.

The CDR3 spans 16 residues. With 1 base clipped from V and 4 bases from J, the junction kept 3 bases outside the gene matches. CDR1 is LGHDT and CDR2 is YNNKEL in the germline V gene (reference sequence). The sample comprised peripheral blood. The receptor comes from a man aged 25-45 years with COVID-19, enrolled during active disease. This chain joins TRBV3-1 (or the pseudogene TRBV3-2) and TRBJ2-1; TRBD1 matches at 11 bases. CDR3 protein: CASSQGTGGVYNEQFF. Written as DNA, the CDR3 is TGTGCCAGCAGCCAAGGGACAGGGGGCGTTTACAATGAGCAGTTCTTC.